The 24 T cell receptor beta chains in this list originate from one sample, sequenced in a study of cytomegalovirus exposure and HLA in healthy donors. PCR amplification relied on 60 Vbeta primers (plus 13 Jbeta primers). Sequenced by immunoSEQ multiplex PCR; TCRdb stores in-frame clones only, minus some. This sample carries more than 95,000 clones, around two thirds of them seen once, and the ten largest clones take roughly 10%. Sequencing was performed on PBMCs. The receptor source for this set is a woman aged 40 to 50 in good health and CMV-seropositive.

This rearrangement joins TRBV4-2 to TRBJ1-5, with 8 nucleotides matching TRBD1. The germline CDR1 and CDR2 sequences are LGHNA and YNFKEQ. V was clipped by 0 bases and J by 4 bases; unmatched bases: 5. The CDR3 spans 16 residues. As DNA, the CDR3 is TGTGCCAGCAGCCAAGATACAGGGGGTATTAATCAGCCCCAGCATTTT. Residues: CASSQDTGGINQPQHF.

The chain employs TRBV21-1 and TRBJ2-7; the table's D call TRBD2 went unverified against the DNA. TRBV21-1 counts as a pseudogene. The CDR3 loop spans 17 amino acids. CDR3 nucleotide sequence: TGTGCCAGCGTTCATAAGCGGGAGGACCCGATCAAGGACGAGCAGTACTTC. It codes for CASVHKREDPIKDEQYF.

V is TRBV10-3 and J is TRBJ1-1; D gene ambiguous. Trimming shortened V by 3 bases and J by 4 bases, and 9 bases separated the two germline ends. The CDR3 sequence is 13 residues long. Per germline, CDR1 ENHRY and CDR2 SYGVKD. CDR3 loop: CAISDSGGTEAFF. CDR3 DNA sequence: TGTGCCATCAGTGACTCGGGTGGCACTGAAGCTTTCTTT.

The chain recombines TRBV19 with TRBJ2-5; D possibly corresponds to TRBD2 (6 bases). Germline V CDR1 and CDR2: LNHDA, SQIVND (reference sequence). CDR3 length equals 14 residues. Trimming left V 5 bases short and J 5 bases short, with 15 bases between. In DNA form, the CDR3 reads TGTGCCAGTAGTCAATCTAGCGACGTGGAGACCCAGTACTTC. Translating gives CASSQSSDVETQYF.

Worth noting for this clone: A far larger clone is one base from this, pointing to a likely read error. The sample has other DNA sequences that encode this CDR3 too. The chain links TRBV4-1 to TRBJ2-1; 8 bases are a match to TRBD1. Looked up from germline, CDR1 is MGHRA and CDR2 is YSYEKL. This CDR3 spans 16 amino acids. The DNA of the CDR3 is TGCGCTAGCAGCCAAGTTGCTACAGGGGGAAACAATGAGCAGTTCTTC. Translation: CASSQVATGGNNEQFF.

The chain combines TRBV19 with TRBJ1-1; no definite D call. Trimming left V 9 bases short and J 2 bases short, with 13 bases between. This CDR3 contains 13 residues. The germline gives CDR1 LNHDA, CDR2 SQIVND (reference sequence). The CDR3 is CASAPAGNTEAFF. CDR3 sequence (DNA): TGTGCCAGCGCCCCCGCGGGCAACACTGAAGCTTTCTTT.

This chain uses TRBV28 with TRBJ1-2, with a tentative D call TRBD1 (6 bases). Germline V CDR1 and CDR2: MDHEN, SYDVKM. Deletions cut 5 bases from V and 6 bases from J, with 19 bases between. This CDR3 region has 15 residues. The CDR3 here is CASSIPSGTNHGYTF. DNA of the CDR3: TGTGCCAGCAGTATACCATCCGGGACAAATCATGGCTACACCTTC.

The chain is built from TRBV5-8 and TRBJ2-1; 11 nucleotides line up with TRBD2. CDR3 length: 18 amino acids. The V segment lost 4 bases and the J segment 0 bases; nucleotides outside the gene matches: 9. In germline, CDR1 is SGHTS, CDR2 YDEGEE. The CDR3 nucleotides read TGTGCCAGCAGCCCAGGACTAGCGGGCTACTCCTCCTACAATGAGCAGTTCTTC. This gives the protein CASSPGLAGYSSYNEQFF.

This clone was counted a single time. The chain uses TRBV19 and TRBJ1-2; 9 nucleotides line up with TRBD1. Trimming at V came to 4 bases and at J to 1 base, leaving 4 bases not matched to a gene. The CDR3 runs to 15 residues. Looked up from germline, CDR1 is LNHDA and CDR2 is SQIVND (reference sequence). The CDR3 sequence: CASSRDREFNYGYTF. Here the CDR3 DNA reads TGTGCCAGTAGTAGGGACAGGGAATTTAACTATGGCTACACCTTC.

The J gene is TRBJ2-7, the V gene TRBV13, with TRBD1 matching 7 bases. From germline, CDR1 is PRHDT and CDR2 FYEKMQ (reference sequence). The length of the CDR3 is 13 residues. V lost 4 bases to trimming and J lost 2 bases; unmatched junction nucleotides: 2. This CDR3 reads CASSYGQAYEQYF. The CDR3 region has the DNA TGTGCCAGCAGCTACGGACAGGCCTACGAGCAGTACTTC. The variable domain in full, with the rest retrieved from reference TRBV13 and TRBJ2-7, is AAGVIQSPRHLIKEKRETATLKCYPIPRHDTVYWYQQGPGQDPQFLISFYEKMQSDKGSIPDRFSAQQFSDYHSELNMSSLELGDSALYFCASSYGQAYEQYFGPGTRLTVT.

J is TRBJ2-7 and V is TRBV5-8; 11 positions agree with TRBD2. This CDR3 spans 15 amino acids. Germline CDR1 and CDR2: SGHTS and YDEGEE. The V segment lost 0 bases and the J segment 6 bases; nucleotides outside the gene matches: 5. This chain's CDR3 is CASSLAGLAGFEQYF. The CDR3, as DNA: TGTGCCAGCAGCTTGGCCGGACTAGCGGGTTTCGAGCAGTACTTC.

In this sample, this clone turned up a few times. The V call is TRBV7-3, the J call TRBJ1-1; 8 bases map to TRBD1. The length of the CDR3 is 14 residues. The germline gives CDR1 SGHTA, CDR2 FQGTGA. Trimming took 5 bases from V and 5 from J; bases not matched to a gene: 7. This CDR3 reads CASSPTGGGTEAFF. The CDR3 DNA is TGTGCCAGCAGCCCCACAGGGGGTGGAACTGAAGCTTTCTTT.

This chain's CDR3 is CATDLAGLHNEQFF. In DNA form, the CDR3 reads TGTGCCACAGATCTAGCGGGGCTGCACAATGAGCAGTTCTTC. The chain is built from TRBV7-9 and TRBJ2-1, with 9 bases matching TRBD2. The CDR3 sequence is 14 residues long. Germline loops: CDR1 SEHNR, CDR2 FQNEAQ (reference sequence). J gave up 5 bases and V 10 bases, and 9 bases lay outside the gene matches.

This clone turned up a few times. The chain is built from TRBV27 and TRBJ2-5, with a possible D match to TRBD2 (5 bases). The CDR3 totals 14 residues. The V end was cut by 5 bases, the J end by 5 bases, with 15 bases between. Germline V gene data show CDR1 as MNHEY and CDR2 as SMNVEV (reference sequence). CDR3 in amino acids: CASSLRRDEETQYF. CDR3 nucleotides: TGTGCCAGCAGTCTCCGACGGGATGAGGAGACCCAGTACTTC.

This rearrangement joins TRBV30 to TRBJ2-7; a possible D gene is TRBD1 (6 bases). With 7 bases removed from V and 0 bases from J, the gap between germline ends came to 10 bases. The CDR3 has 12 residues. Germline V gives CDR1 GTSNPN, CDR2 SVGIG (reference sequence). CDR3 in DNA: TGTGCCTTCCAGGGGACCTCCTACGAGCAGTACTTC. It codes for CAFQGTSYEQYF.

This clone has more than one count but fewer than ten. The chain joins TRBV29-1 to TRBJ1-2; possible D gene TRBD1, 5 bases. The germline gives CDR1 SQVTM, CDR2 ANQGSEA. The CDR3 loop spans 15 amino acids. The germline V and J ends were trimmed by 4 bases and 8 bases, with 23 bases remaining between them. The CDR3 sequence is CSVVGGAKDPRGYTF. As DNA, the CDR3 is TGCAGCGTTGTTGGAGGGGCCAAAGATCCCCGAGGCTACACCTTC.

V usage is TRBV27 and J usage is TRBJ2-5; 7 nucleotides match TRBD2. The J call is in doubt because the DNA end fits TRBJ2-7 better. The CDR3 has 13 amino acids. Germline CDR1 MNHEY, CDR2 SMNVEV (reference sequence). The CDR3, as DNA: TGTGCCACCCGACTAGCCGAACCCTACGAGCAGTACTTC. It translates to CATRLAEPYEQYF.

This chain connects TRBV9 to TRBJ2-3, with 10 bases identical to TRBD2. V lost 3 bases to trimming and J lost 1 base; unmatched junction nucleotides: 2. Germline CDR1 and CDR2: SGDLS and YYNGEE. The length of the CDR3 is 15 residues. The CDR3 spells CASSAGTSGTDTQYF. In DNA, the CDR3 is TGTGCCAGCAGCGCCGGGACTAGCGGCACAGATACGCAGTATTTT. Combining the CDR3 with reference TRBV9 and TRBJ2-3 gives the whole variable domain DSGVTQTPKHLITATGQRVTLRCSPRSGDLSVYWYQQSLDQGLQFLIQYYNGEERAKGNILERFSAQQFPDLHSELNLSSLELGDSALYFCASSAGTSGTDTQYFGPGTRLTVL.

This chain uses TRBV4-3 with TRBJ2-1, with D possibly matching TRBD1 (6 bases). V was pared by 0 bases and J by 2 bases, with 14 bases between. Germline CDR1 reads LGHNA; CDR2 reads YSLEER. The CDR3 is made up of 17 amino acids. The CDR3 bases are TGCGCCAGCAGCCAAGACTCGGCAGGGGATCCCTACAATGAGCAGTTCTTC. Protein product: CASSQDSAGDPYNEQFF.

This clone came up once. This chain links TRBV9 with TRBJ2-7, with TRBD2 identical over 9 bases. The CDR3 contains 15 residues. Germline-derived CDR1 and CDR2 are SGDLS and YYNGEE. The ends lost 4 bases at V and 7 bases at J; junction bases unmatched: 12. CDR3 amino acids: CASSPRSGLAREQYF. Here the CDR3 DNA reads TGTGCCAGCAGCCCCCGTTCAGGACTAGCGAGGGAGCAGTACTTC. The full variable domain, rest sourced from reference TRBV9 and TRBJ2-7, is DSGVTQTPKHLITATGQRVTLRCSPRSGDLSVYWYQQSLDQGLQFLIQYYNGEERAKGNILERFSAQQFPDLHSELNLSSLELGDSALYFCASSPRSGLAREQYFGPGTRLTVT.

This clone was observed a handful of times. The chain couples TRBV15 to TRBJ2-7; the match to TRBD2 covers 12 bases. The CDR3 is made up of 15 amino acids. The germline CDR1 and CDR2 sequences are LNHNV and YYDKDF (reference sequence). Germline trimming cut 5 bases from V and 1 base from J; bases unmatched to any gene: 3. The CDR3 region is CATSSGLAGSYEQYF. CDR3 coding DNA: TGTGCCACCAGCTCGGGACTAGCGGGTTCCTACGAGCAGTACTTC.

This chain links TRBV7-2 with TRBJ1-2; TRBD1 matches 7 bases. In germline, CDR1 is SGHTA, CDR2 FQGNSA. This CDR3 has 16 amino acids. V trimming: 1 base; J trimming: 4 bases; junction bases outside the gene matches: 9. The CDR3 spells CASSLEGAAGLYGYTF. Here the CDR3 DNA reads TGTGCCAGCAGCTTAGAGGGGGCGGCAGGGCTCTATGGCTACACCTTC.

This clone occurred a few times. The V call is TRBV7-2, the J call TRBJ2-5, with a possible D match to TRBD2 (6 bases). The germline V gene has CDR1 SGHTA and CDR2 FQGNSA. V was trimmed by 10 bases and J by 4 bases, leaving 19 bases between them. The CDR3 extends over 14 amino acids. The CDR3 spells CATNYAGRSETQYF. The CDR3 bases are TGTGCCACCAATTACGCGGGGAGGTCAGAGACCCAGTACTTC.

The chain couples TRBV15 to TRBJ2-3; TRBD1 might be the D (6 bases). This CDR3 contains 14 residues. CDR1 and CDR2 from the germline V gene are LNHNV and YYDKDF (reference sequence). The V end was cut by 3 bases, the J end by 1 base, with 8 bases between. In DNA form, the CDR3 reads TGTGCCACCAGCAGGGACAGAGGCACAGATACGCAGTATTTT. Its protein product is CATSRDRGTDTQYF.